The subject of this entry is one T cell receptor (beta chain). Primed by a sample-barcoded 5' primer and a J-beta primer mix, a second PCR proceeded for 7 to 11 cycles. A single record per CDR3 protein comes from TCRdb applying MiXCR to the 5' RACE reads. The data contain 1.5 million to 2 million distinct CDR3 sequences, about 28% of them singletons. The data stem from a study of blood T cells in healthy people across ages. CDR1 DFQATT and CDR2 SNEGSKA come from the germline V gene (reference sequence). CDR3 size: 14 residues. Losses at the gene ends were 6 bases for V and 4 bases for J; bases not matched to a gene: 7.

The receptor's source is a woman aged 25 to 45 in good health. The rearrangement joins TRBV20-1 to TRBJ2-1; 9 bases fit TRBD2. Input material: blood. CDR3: CSARTSEPYNEQFF. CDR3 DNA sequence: TGCAGTGCGCGGACTAGCGAACCGTACAATGAGCAGTTCTTC.